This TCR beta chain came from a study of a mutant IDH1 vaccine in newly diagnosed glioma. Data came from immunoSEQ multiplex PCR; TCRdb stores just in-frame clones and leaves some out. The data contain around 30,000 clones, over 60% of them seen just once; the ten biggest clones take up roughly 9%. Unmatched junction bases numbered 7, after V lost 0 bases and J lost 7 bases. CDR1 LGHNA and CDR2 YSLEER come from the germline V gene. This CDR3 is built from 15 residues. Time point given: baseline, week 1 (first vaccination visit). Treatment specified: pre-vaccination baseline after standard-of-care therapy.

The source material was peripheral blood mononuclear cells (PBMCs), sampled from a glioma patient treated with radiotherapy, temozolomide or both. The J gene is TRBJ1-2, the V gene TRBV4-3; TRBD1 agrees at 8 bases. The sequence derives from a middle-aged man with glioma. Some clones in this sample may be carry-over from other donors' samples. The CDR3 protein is CASSQDFWTGSGYTF. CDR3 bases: TGCGCCAGCAGCCAAGATTTTTGGACAGGGAGTGGCTACACCTTC.